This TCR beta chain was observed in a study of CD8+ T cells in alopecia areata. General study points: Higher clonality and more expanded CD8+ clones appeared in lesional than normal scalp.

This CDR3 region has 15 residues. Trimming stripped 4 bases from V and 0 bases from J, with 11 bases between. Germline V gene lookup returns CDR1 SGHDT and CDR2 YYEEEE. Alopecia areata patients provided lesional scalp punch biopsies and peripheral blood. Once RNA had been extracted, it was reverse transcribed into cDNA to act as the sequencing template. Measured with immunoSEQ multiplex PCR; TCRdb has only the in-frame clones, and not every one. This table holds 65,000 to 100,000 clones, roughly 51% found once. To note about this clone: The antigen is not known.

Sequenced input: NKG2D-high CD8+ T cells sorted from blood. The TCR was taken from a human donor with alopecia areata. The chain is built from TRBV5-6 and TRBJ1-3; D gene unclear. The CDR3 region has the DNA TGTGCCAGCAGCCCGGATCTTACCTCTGGAAACACCATATATTTT. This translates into CASSPDLTSGNTIYF.